This TCR beta chain was sequenced in a study of blood T cells in healthy people across ages. Study results and caveats: Relative to aged donors, long-lived donors carried more naive CD4+ cells and displayed higher diversity.

The CDR3 length is 16 residues. V was cut by 0 bases and J by 0 bases, with 10 bases left in between. CDR1 MNHEY and CDR2 SVGEGT come from the germline V gene. Alongside a J-beta primer mix, a sample-barcoded 5' primer served in a second PCR lasting about 7 to 12 cycles. Every cDNA was tagged by a template-switch adaptor with 12 random nucleotides. MiXCR was run by TCRdb on the 5' RACE reads, yielding one entry per CDR3 protein. The data hold roughly 1,800,000 distinct CDR3 sequences, with roughly 50% observed a single time. With regard to this clonotype: Its antigen is unknown.

The rearrangement joins TRBV6-2 or TRBV6-3 to TRBJ2-3, with D possibly matching TRBD2 (6 bases). The source material was blood. The sequence derives from a woman aged 40 to 50 in good health. In DNA, the CDR3 is TGTGCCAGCAGTTACTCATCGGGGGACAGCACAGATACGCAGTATTTT. The encoded protein is CASSYSSGDSTDTQYF.